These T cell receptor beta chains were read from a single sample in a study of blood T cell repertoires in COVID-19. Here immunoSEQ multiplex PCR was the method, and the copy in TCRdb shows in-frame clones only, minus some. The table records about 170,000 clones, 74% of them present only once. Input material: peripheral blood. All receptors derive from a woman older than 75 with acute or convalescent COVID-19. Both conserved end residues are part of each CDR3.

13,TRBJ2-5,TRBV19,CASTDNQRETQYF
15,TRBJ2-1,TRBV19,CASSMTGSSYNEQFF
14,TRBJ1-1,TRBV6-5,CASNRQGAHTEAFF
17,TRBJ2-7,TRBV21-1,CASSRLAGPADPYEQYF
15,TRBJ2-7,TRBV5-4,CASSLMLAGGDEQYF
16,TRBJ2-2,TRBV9,CASSVAAGGPTGELFF
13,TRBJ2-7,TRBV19,CANSTGQGNEQYF
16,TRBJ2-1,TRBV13,CASSLYGGSSYNEQFF
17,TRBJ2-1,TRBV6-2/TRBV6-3,CASSNGVITSGNNEQFF
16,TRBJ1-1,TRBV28,CASSPAGGAPRGEAFF
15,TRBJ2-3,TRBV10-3,CAISSFREGTDTQYF
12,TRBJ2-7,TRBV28,CASSLGLVEQYF